Listed here is a single T cell receptor (beta chain). CDR3 length: 15 residues. Trimming cost V 5 bases and J 4 bases; bases outside gene matches: 10. Germline V gives CDR1 LNHDA, CDR2 SQIVND (reference sequence). The data are from a study of blood T cell repertoires in COVID-19. In the original workflow: How many nucleated cells were present was estimated from reference gene primer amplification. Sequencing used immunoSEQ multiplex PCR; TCRdb keeps in-frame clones, though not all of them. V, J and clone size reflect that table, while D and trimming were determined from the DNA. The data contain approximately 70,000 clones, approximately 86% of them seen just once; the ten biggest clones take up about an eighth.

Sequenced input: peripheral blood. The sequence was collected from an older woman with acute or convalescent COVID-19. This rearrangement joins TRBV19 to TRBJ2-7, with 8 bases aligning to TRBD1. CDR3 region: CASSSQGAGLYEQYF. DNA for the CDR3: TGTGCCAGTAGTTCGCAGGGGGCCGGGTTATACGAGCAGTACTTC. Variable domain in full (rest from reference TRBV19 and TRBJ2-7): DGGITQSPKYLFRKEGQNVTLSCEQNLNHDAMYWYRQDPGQGLRLIYYSQIVNDFQKGDIAEGYSVSREKKESFPLTVTSAQKNPTAFYLCASSSQGAGLYEQYFGPGTRLTVT.